The entry below gives a single T cell receptor beta chain sequence along with its context. The antigen is unknown. PCR involved 60 Vbeta and 13 Jbeta primers. In the original workflow: Among the unique TCR beta chains that a later analysis counted, about 81 million in all, some 10 million were shared. Assay used: immunoSEQ multiplex PCR; TCRdb lists only in-frame clones, some missing. V, J and clone size are taken as reported in that table, and D and trimming were inferred from the DNA itself. This table has about 180,000 clones, around 76% appearing once. The data were obtained in a study of cytomegalovirus exposure and HLA in healthy donors. Study observations and caveats: Immune exposure information comprised only CMV serostatus. There were about 160 TCR beta chains listed as cytomegalovirus-associated. It has been reported that TCR beta sequences accurately predicted the HLA-A and HLA-B alleles of most subjects.

The CDR3 has 16 residues. After removal of 9 bases from V and 4 bases from J, the junction contained 11 bases not matched to a gene. CDR1 is LNHDA, CDR2 SQIVND, per germline (reference sequence). V is TRBV19 and J is TRBJ2-1, with 11 positions matching TRBD1. The specimen was PBMCs. The TCR comes from a woman in her 30s in good health and CMV-seropositive. CDR3 sequence (DNA): TGTGCCAGCTTGTCCAGGGACAGGGGGTCATACAATGAGCAGTTCTTC. Translated: CASLSRDRGSYNEQFF.